The 27 T cell receptor beta chains below all came from one sample that was sequenced in a study of cytomegalovirus exposure and HLA in healthy donors. PCR primers comprised 60 Vbeta and 13 Jbeta primers. Data came from immunoSEQ multiplex PCR; TCRdb stores just in-frame clones and leaves some out. The sample carries around 200,000 clones, 65% to 90% recorded once. Sequenced material: PBMCs. All receptors come from a woman in her 50s in good health and CMV-seronegative.

This chain uses TRBV29-1 with TRBJ2-2, with D possibly matching TRBD2 (6 bases). Trimming removed 4 bases from V and 0 bases from J, with 15 bases in between. CDR1 SQVTM and CDR2 ANQGSEA come from the germline V gene. CDR3 length: 16 residues. CDR3 sequence (DNA): TGCAGCGTTGTACTCGCGGGGTACGCGAACACCGGGGAGCTGTTTTTT. Protein sequence: CSVVLAGYANTGELFF.

This chain joins TRBV30 and TRBJ2-7; D is possibly TRBD2 (6 bases). From germline, CDR1 is GTSNPN and CDR2 SVGIG (reference sequence). V dropped 4 bases and J dropped 4 bases, with 17 bases sitting between them. The CDR3 spans 14 residues. CDR3 nucleotide sequence: TGTGCCTGGACCAACCCGGGACTGCGATACGAGCAGTACTTC. Its translation is CAWTNPGLRYEQYF.

The chain uses TRBV7-9 and TRBJ2-5; D not resolved. The end of the DNA fits TRBJ2-7 better, so the J call may be wrong. This CDR3 spans 16 amino acids. CDR1 is SEHNR and CDR2 is FQNEAQ in the germline V gene (reference sequence). The CDR3 nucleotides read TGTGCCAGCAGCTTAGTGCCGTCAGGTTCCTCCTACGAGCAGTACTTC. Translating gives CASSLVPSGSSYEQYF.

This clone showed up just once. V is TRBV6-5 and J is TRBJ1-5, with D hard to call. Germline CDR1 MNHEY, CDR2 SVGAGI. The CDR3 covers 14 residues. Trimming stripped 4 bases from V and 7 bases from J, with 14 bases between. CDR3 nucleotides: TGTGCCAGCAGTTTGGGCAGCGGCCAGCAGCCCCAGCATTTT. Protein sequence: CASSLGSGQQPQHF.

The chain joins TRBV4-1 to TRBJ1-6; D may be TRBD1 (5 bases). Per germline, CDR1 MGHRA and CDR2 YSYEKL. The CDR3 has 14 residues. Trimming left V 7 bases short and J 5 bases short, with 12 bases between. The CDR3 sequence: CASTRGGNNSPLHF. Here the CDR3 DNA reads TGCGCCAGCACCCGGGGGGGGAATAATTCACCCCTCCACTTT.

This clone has just one count. V and J are TRBV25-1 and TRBJ2-7; D is unresolved. Trimming stripped 5 bases from V and 0 bases from J, with 5 bases between. The CDR3 has 12 amino acids. The germline CDR1 and CDR2 sequences are MGHDK and SYGVNS. CDR3 region: CASSQNSYEQYF. The CDR3 bases are TGTGCCAGCAGTCAGAACTCCTACGAGCAGTACTTC.

The chain is built from TRBV10-3 and TRBJ2-3, with a possible D match to TRBD2 (5 bases). There are 16 residues in the CDR3. Trimming took 5 bases from V and 0 from J, leaving 15 bases between them. CDR1 is ENHRY and CDR2 is SYGVKD in the germline V gene. This chain's CDR3 is CAISPLSGLSTDTQYF. The CDR3 DNA follows: TGTGCCATCAGTCCATTAAGCGGCCTTAGCACAGATACGCAGTATTTT.

The genes are TRBV9 and TRBJ2-1; 9 nucleotides match TRBD1. Germline V gene sequence: CDR1 SGDLS, CDR2 YYNGEE. V was pared by 6 bases and J by 0 bases, with 7 bases of the junction left unmatched. The CDR3 consists of 16 residues. The CDR3 loop reads CASTPSQGASYNEQFF. As DNA, the CDR3 is TGTGCCAGCACGCCATCACAGGGGGCCTCCTACAATGAGCAGTTCTTC. The entire variable domain, with the rest obtained from reference TRBV9 and TRBJ2-1, is as follows: DSGVTQTPKHLITATGQRVTLRCSPRSGDLSVYWYQQSLDQGLQFLIQYYNGEERAKGNILERFSAQQFPDLHSELNLSSLELGDSALYFCASTPSQGASYNEQFFGPGTRLTVL.

V and J are TRBV4-2 and TRBJ2-7; tentatively, D is TRBD2 (5 bases). Germline values: CDR1 LGHNA, CDR2 YNFKEQ. V was trimmed by 4 bases and J by 4 bases, leaving 23 bases between them. The CDR3 contains 17 residues. The CDR3 DNA reads as TGTGCCAGCAGCCGACGACGGACTCAAGGAGCCGATTACGAGCAGTACTTC. It translates to CASSRRRTQGADYEQYF.

The chain employs TRBV15 and TRBJ1-4, with D tentatively TRBD1 (6 bases). V was trimmed by 3 bases and J by 8 bases, leaving 16 bases between them. In germline, CDR1 is LNHNV, CDR2 YYDKDF (reference sequence). The CDR3 runs to 15 residues. CDR3 nucleotide sequence: TGTGCCACCAGCAGCCTACAGGGTCTTCGCGAAAAACTGTTTTTT. It codes for CATSSLQGLREKLFF.

The chain combines TRBV2 with TRBJ1-4; D might be TRBD1 (6 bases). CDR1 and CDR2 (germline): SNHLY, FYNNEI. The CDR3 covers 15 residues. V lost 9 bases and J 8 bases, leaving 22 bases between the germline ends. Here the CDR3 reads CARGQTAPGPEKLFF. In DNA, the CDR3 is TGTGCCAGGGGACAAACCGCCCCCGGGCCCGAAAAACTGTTTTTT.

This chain joins TRBV9 and TRBJ1-1, with a tentative D call TRBD1 (5 bases). Trimming removed 1 base at V and 1 base at J, with 14 bases between. Germline V gene data show CDR1 as SGDLS and CDR2 as YYNGEE. The CDR3 covers 16 residues. The chain's CDR3 is CASSVIRGHPNTEAFF. CDR3 in DNA: TGTGCCAGCAGCGTAATAAGAGGACACCCGAACACTGAAGCTTTCTTT.

CDR3: CAWSPGSGYGYTF. The CDR3 bases are TGTGCCTGGAGTCCAGGGTCCGGCTATGGCTACACCTTC. J is TRBJ1-2 and V is TRBV30, with a weak D call TRBD1 (5 bases). V was cut by 2 bases and J by 4 bases, with 11 bases left in between. The CDR3 is 13 residues long. Germline V gene sequence: CDR1 GTSNPN, CDR2 SVGIG (reference sequence).

This CDR3 reads CASSQDPGGRYNEQFF. The CDR3 DNA reads as TGCGCCAGCAGCCAAGATCCAGGGGGTCGGTACAATGAGCAGTTCTTC. The chain carries TRBV4-1 and TRBJ2-1; TRBD1 matches at 7 bases. V was clipped by 0 bases and J by 4 bases; unmatched bases: 6. The germline gives CDR1 MGHRA, CDR2 YSYEKL. The length of the CDR3 is 16 residues.

The chain combines TRBV2 with TRBJ1-2; tentatively, D is TRBD1 (5 bases). The V and J ends lost 8 bases and 10 bases respectively, with 14 bases between them. CDR3 length: 11 residues. CDR1 is SNHLY, CDR2 FYNNEI, per germline. CDR3 bases: TGTGCCAGCTTTGGAGGGGATAACTACACCTTC. Translating gives CASFGGDNYTF. The variable domain in full, with the rest retrieved from reference TRBV2 and TRBJ1-2, is EPEVTQTPSHQVTQMGQEVILRCVPISNHLYFYWYRQILGQKVEFLVSFYNNEISEKSEIFDDQFSVERPDGSNFTLKIRSTKLEDSAMYFCASFGGDNYTFGSGTRLTVV.

The chain couples TRBV19 to TRBJ2-7; 9 positions agree with TRBD1. Germline-derived CDR1 and CDR2 are LNHDA and SQIVND (reference sequence). Trimming removed 9 bases from V and 1 base from J; junction bases left unmatched: 1. The CDR3 is 12 residues long. The CDR3 DNA reads TGTGCCAGCGGACAGGGGTCCTACGAGCAGTACTTC. This translates into CASGQGSYEQYF.

The V and J genes are TRBV6-1 and TRBJ2-7; 10 positions agree with TRBD1. V was clipped by 4 bases and J by 4 bases; unmatched bases: 7. The length of the CDR3 is 15 residues. Germline loops: CDR1 MNHNS, CDR2 SASEGT. CDR3 in amino acids: CASSARDRGLYEQYF. CDR3 DNA sequence: TGTGCCAGCAGTGCCCGGGACAGGGGCTTATACGAGCAGTACTTC.

This clone showed up just a few times. The rearrangement links TRBV27 to TRBJ2-7; perhaps TRBD1 as D (6 bases). Germline V gene sequence: CDR1 MNHEY, CDR2 SMNVEV (reference sequence). This CDR3 spans 15 amino acids. Trimming removed 9 bases at V and 2 bases at J, with 20 bases between. The CDR3: CASRGAADSPYEQYF. The CDR3 bases are TGTGCCAGTCGTGGGGCGGCGGACAGCCCCTACGAGCAGTACTTC.

This clone was seen once. This chain links TRBV7-2 with TRBJ1-1, with D possibly TRBD1 on 6 matching bases. CDR3 length: 15 residues. Trimming took off 4 bases at V and 5 bases at J, with 17 bases between the two ends. In germline, CDR1 is SGHTA, CDR2 FQGNSA. For the CDR3, the DNA is TGTGCCAGCAGCTCCACAGGGTACAAATGGACTGAAGCTTTCTTT. It specifies CASSSTGYKWTEAFF.

This chain joins TRBV30 and TRBJ2-2; weak D call: TRBD1 (7 bases). Per the germline V gene, CDR1 is GTSNPN and CDR2 is SVGIG (reference sequence). The V gene lost 7 bases and the J gene lost 5 bases, with 14 bases spanning the gap. The CDR3 is 13 amino acids. The chain's CDR3 is CASRQGGTGELFF. As DNA, the CDR3 is TGTGCCTCCCGACAGGGAGGTACCGGGGAGCTGTTTTTT.

The V call is TRBV7-7, the J call TRBJ2-1; 7 bases are a match to TRBD2. Per the germline V gene, CDR1 is SSHAT and CDR2 is FNYEAQ (reference sequence). Trimming at V came to 11 bases and at J to 3 bases, leaving 10 bases not matched to a gene. CDR3 length equals 14 residues. The CDR3, as DNA: TGTGCCCCTCCCGGACGGGACTACTACAATGAGCAGTTCTTC. This codes for CAPPGRDYYNEQFF.

This clone was seen just once. The chain couples TRBV5-4 to TRBJ2-2, with 16 positions matching TRBD2. The germline CDR1 and CDR2 sequences are SGHNT and YYREEE (reference sequence). V trimming: 4 bases; J trimming: 6 bases; junction bases outside the gene matches: 6. The CDR3 runs 17 residues. CDR3 DNA: TGTGCCAGCAGCCCGGGACTAGCGGGAGGGATGGCCGGGGAGCTGTTTTTT. Protein sequence: CASSPGLAGGMAGELFF. Filled out from reference TRBV5-4 and TRBJ2-2, the complete variable domain reads ETGVTQSPTHLIKTRGQQVTLRCSSQSGHNTVSWYQQALGQGPQFIFQYYREEENGRGNFPPRFSGLQFPNYSSELNVNALELDDSALYLCASSPGLAGGMAGELFFGEGSRLTVL.

The J gene is TRBJ2-7, the V gene TRBV5-1, with a tentative D call TRBD1 (6 bases). Trimming pared 4 bases from V and 6 bases from J, leaving 11 bases between. The germline CDR1 and CDR2 sequences are SGHRS and YFSETQ. The CDR3 covers 12 residues. This chain's CDR3 is CASSVPQGEQYF. The CDR3, as DNA: TGCGCCAGCAGCGTGCCACAGGGCGAGCAGTACTTC.

The chain recombines TRBV6-5 with TRBJ2-7, with 7 positions matching TRBD1. V dropped 1 base and J dropped 6; count of bases not matched to a gene: 9. This CDR3 is built from 15 residues. CDR1 is MNHEY and CDR2 is SVGAGI in the germline V gene. In DNA, the CDR3 is TGTGCCAGCAGTTACTTGGTAGGGACAGTTGGCGAGCAGTACTTC. Its protein is CASSYLVGTVGEQYF.

This sequence joins TRBV5-1 and TRBJ1-6, with TRBD1 as a possible D gene (5 bases). Germline CDR1 SGHRS, CDR2 YFSETQ. V was clipped by 2 bases and J by 7 bases, with 13 bases between them. CDR3 length: 15 amino acids. The CDR3 protein is CASSLIPGENSPLHF. The CDR3 nucleotides read TGCGCCAGCAGCTTAATACCGGGGGAAAATTCACCCCTCCACTTT.

Concerning this clone itself: In the same sample, other DNA sequences code for this CDR3. This chain connects TRBV7-2 to TRBJ1-1; 8 bases match TRBD1. Germline-derived CDR1 and CDR2 are SGHTA and FQGNSA. The CDR3 covers 15 residues. V gave up 5 bases and J gave up 7 bases; unmatched junction bases: 12. This CDR3 reads CASSTRQGRTGEAFF. The CDR3 coding sequence is TGTGCCAGCAGCACCCGACAGGGGAGAACAGGTGAAGCTTTCTTT.

The chain recombines TRBV2 with TRBJ1-1; 9 nucleotides agree with TRBD1. Germline CDR1 is SNHLY and CDR2 is FYNNEI. CDR3 size: 17 residues. The ends lost 4 bases at V and 2 bases at J; junction bases unmatched: 11. The CDR3 DNA sequence: TGTGCCAGCAGTGGCGTACGCGGGACAGGGAGAAACACTGAAGCTTTCTTT. Its protein product is CASSGVRGTGRNTEAFF.